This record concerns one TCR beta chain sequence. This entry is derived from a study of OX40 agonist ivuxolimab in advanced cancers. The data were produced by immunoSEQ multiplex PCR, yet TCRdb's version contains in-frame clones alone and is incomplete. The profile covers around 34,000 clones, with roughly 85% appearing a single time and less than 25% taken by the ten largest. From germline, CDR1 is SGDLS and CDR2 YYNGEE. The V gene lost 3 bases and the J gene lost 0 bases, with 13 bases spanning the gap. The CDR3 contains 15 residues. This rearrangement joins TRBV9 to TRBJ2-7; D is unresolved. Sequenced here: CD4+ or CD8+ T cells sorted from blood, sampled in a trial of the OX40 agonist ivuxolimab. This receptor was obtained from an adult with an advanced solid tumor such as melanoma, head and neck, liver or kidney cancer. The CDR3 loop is CASSAYWTDSYEQYF. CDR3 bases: TGTGCCAGCAGCGCCTATTGGACGGACTCCTACGAGCAGTACTTC.